This TCR beta chain was captured by sequencing in a study of response to subunit inactivated influenza vaccine. Overall study findings and caveats: Researchers suggested that each seasonal influenza vaccination recruits few new T cells.

TCRdb reanalysed the RT-PCR reads using MiXCR and keeps one entry per CDR3 protein. The sample has 860,000 or so distinct CDR3 sequences; 21% are singletons. V was pared by 5 bases and J by 0 bases, with 25 bases between. Germline V lookup: CDR1 SGDLS, CDR2 YYNGEE. This CDR3 has 19 residues. Remarks on this clonotype: Its cognate antigen is unknown.

The sample was PBMCs from blood, taken more than 4 days after vaccination. The receptor was derived from a man over 45 who received an inactivated influenza vaccine. V and J are TRBV9 and TRBJ2-3; tentatively, D is TRBD1 or TRBD2 (5 bases each). The CDR3 spells CASSPDSGTASPSTDTQYF. The CDR3, as DNA: TGTGCCAGCAGTCCTGATTCCGGGACGGCTTCACCTAGCACAGATACGCAGTATTTT. Together with reference TRBV9 and TRBJ2-3, the CDR3 gives the full variable domain: DSGVTQTPKHLITATGQRVTLRCSPRSGDLSVYWYQQSLDQGLQFLIQYYNGEERAKGNILERFSAQQFPDLHSELNLSSLELGDSALYFCASSPDSGTASPSTDTQYFGPGTRLTVL.